The clone carrying this TCR beta chain showed up just a few times. Antigen: not known. This entry belongs to a study of T cells after yellow fever vaccination. Study overall: Some fractions had low cell numbers, and these were prepared with SMART-Seq v4 Ultra Low Input.

This CDR3 contains 13 residues. Losses at the gene ends were 4 bases for V and 7 bases for J; bases not matched to a gene: 3. Germline lookup yields CDR1 LGHDT and CDR2 YNNKEL (reference sequence). Findings of the study overall: A faster peak, day 5 versus 15, was reached by the weaker secondary response. Within FACS-sorted repertoires, abundant clonotypes contaminating from the bulk population could be present. Across the CD4 and CD8 compartments, a small share of clonotypes was present in both.

Using its own MiXCR run on the 5' RACE reads, TCRdb lists one record per CDR3 protein. The sample has hundreds of thousands of distinct CDR3 sequences, approximately 13% seen once; the top ten hold about 15%. The chain carries TRBV3-1 and TRBJ2-2; 7 positions match TRBD1. The clonotype comes from a man aged 25-40 years who received the YFV17D yellow fever vaccine. This specimen consisted of PBMCs, obtained on the day of the yellow fever booster vaccination. The CDR3 is CASSRDRVGELFF. The CDR3 DNA reads as TGTGCCAGCAGCCGAGACAGGGTCGGGGAGCTGTTTTTT. The full variable domain, completed using reference TRBV3-1 and TRBJ2-2, is DTAVSQTPKYLVTQMGNDKSIKCEQNLGHDTMYWYKQDSKKFLKIMFSYNNKELIINETVPNRFSPKSPDKAHLNLHINSLELGDSAVYFCASSRDRVGELFFGEGSRLTVL.